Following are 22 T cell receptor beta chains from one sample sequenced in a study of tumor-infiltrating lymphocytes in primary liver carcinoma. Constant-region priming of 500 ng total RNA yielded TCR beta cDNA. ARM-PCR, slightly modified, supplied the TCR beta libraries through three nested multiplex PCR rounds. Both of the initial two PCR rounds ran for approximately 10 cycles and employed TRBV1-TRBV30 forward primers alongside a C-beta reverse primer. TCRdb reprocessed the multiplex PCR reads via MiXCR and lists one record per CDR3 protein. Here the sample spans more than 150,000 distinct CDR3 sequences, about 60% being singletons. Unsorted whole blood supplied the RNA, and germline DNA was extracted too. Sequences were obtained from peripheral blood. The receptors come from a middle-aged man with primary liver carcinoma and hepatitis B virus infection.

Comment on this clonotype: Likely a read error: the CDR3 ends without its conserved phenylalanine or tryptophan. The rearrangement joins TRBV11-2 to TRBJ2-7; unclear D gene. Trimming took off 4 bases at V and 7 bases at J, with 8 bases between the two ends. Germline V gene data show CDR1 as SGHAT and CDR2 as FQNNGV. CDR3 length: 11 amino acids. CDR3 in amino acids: CASSYNGEQYL. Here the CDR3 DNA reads TGTGCCAGCAGCTACAACGGAGAGCAGTACCTC.

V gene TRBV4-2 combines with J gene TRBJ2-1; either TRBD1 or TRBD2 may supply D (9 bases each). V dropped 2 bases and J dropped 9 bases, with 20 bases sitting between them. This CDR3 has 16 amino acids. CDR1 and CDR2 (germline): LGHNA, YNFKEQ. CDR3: CASSQPGQGGGGEQFF. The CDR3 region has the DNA TGTGCCAGCAGCCAACCGGGACAGGGCGGGGGGGGTGAGCAGTTCTTC.

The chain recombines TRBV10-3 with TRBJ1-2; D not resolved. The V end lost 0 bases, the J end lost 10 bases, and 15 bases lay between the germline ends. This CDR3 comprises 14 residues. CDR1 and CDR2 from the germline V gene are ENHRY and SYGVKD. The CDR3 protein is CAISESPGPKVYTF. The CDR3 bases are TGTGCCATCAGTGAGTCTCCCGGGCCCAAAGTCTACACCTTC.

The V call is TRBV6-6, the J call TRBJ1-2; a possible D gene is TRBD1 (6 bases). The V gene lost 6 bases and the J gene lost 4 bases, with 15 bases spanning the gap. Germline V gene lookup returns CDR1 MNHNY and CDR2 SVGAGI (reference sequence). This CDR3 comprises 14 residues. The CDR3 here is CASRPTGAFYGYTF. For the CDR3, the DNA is TGTGCCAGCAGACCGACAGGAGCCTTCTATGGCTACACCTTC.

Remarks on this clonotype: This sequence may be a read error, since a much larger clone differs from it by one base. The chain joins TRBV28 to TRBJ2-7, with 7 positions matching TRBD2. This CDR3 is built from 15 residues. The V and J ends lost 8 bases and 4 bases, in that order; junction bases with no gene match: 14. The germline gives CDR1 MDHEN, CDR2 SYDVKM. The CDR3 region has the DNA TGTGCCAGCCTCACCGGGACTAACGGGAGGTACGAGCAGTACTTC. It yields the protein CASLTGTNGRYEQYF.

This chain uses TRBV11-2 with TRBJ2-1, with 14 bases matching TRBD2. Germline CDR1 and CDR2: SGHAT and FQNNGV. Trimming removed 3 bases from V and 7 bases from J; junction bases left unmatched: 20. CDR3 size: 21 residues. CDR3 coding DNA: TGTGCCAGCAGCTTCCCCCGCGCTCGACTAGCGGGAGGGCCGGAGTGGAATGAGCAGTTCTTC. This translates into CASSFPRARLAGGPEWNEQFF.

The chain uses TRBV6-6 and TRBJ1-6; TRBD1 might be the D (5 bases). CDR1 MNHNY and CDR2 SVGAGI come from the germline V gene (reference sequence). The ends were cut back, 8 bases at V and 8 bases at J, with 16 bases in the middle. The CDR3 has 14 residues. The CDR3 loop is CASGAGPLDSPLHF. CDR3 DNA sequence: TGTGCCAGCGGGGCCGGGCCGTTGGATTCACCCCTCCACTTT.

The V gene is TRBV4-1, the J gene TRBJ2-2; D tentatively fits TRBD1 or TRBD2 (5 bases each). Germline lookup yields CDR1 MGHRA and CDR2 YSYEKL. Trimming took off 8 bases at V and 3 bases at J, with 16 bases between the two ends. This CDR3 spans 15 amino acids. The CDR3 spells CASGPRDGDTGELFF. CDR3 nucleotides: TGCGCCAGCGGCCCGAGGGACGGAGACACCGGGGAGCTGTTTTTT.

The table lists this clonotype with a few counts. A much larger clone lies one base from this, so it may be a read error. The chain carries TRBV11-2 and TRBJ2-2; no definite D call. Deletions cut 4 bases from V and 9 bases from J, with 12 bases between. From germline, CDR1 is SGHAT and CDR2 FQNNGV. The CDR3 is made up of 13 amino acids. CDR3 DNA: TGTGCCAGCAGCTCGAGTCTTACCTGGGAGCTGTTTTTT. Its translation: CASSSSLTWELFF.

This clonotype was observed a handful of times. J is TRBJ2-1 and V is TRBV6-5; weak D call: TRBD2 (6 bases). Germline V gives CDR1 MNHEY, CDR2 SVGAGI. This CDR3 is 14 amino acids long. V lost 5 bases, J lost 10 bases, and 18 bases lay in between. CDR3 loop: CASSPPGLPGEQFF. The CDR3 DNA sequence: TGTGCCAGCAGTCCTCCGGGACTCCCAGGGGAGCAGTTCTTC.

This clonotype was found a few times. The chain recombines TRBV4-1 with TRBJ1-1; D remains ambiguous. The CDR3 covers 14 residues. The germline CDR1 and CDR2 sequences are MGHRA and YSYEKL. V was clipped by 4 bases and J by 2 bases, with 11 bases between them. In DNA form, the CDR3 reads TGCGCCAGCAGCCGACCGACGGGTAACACTGAAGCTTTCTTT. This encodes CASSRPTGNTEAFF.

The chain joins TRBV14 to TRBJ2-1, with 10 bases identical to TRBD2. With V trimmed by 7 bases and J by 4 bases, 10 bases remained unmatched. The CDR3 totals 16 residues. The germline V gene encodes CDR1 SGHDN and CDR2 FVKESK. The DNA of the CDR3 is TGTGCCAGCACCCAGCTAGCGGGAGAGTGGTACAATGAGCAGTTCTTC. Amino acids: CASTQLAGEWYNEQFF.

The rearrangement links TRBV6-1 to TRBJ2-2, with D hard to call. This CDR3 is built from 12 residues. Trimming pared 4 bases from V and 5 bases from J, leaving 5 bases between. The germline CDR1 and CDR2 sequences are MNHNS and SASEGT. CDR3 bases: TGTGCCAGCAGTGCAGAGACCGGGGAGCTGTTTTTT. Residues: CASSAETGELFF.

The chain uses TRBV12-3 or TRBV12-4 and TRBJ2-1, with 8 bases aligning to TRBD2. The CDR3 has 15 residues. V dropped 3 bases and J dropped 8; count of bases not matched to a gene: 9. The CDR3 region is CASSLRSGSSDEQFF. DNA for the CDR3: TGTGCCAGCAGTTTGAGGAGCGGGAGCAGTGATGAGCAGTTCTTC.

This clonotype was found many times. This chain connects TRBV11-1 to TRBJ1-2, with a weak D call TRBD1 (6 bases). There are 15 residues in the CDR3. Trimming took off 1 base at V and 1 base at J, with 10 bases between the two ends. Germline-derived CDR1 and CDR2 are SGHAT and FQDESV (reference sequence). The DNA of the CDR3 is TGTGCCAGCAGCTTAGTTCCGGACAGTAACTATGGCTACACCTTC. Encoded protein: CASSLVPDSNYGYTF.

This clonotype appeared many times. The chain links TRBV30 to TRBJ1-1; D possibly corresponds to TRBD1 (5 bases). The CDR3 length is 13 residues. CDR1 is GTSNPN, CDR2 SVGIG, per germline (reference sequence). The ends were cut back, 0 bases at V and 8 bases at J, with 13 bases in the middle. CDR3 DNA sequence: TGTGCCTGGAGTGTTCAGGGTGGGTTCGAAGCTTTCTTT. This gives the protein CAWSVQGGFEAFF.

The CDR3 region is CAIQSGRTTDTQYF. The CDR3 DNA reads TGTGCCATCCAAAGCGGGAGGACGACAGATACGCAGTATTTT. This chain joins TRBV10-3 and TRBJ2-3; the match to TRBD2 covers 9 bases. The V gene end was trimmed by 8 bases and the J gene end by 3 bases; junction bases not matched to a gene: 6. Germline-derived CDR1 and CDR2 are ENHRY and SYGVKD. This CDR3 spans 14 amino acids.

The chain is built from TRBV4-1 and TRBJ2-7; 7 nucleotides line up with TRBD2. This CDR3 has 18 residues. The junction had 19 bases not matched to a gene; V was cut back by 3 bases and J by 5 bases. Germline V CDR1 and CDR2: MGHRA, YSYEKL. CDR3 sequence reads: CASSHSLAGLGIGHEQYF. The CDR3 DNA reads TGCGCCAGCAGCCACTCCTTAGCGGGCCTAGGGATCGGGCACGAGCAGTACTTC.

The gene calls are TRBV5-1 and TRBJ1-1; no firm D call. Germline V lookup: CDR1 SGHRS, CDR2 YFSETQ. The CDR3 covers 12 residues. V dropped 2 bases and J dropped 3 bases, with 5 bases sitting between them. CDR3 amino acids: CASSFGYTEAFF. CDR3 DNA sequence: TGCGCCAGCAGCTTCGGTTACACTGAAGCTTTCTTT.

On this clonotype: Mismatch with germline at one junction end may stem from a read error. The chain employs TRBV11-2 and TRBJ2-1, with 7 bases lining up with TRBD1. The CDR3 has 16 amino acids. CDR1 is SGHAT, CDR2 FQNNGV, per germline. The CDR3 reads CASSLDNRGEYNEHFF. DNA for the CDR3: TGTGCCAGCAGCTTAGACAACAGGGGAGAATACAATGAGCACTTCTTC.

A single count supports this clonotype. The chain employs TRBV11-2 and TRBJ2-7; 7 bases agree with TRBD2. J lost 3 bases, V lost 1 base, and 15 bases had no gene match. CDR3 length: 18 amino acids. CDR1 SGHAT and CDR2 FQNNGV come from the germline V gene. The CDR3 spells CASSLVSTGGRSGYEQYF. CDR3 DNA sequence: TGTGCCAGCAGCTTAGTATCCACTGGCGGGAGATCGGGCTACGAGCAGTACTTC.

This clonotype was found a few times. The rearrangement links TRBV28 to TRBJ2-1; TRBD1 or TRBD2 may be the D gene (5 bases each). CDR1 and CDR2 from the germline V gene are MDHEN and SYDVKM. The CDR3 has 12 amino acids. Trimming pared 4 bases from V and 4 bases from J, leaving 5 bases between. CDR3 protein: CASSWGYNEQFF. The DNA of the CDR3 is TGTGCCAGCAGTTGGGGGTACAATGAGCAGTTCTTC. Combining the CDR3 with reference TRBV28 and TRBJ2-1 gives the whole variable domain DVKVTQSSRYLVKRTGEKVFLECVQDMDHENMFWYRQDPGLGLRLIYFSYDVKMKEKGDIPEGYSVSREKKERFSLILESASTNQTSMYLCASSWGYNEQFFGPGTRLTVL.